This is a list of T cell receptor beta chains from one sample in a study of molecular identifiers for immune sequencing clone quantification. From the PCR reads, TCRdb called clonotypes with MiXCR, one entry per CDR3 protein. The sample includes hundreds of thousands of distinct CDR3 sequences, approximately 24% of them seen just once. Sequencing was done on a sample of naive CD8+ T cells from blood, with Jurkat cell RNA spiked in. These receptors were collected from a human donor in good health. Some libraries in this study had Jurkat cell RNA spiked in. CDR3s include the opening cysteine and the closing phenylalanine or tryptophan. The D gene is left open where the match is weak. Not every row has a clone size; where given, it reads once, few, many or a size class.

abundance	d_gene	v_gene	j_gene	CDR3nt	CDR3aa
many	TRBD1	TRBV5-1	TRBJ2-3	TGCGCCAGCAGCATGACAGGGAACACAGATACGCAGTATTTT	CASSMTGNTDTQYF
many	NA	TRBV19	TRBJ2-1	TGTGCCAGCTCTAGTGGGAATGAGCAGTTCTTC	CASSSGNEQFF
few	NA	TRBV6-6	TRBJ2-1	TGTGCCAGCAGTTATCCCGGCCAGGGTGTCCACAATGAGCAGTTCTTC	CASSYPGQGVHNEQFF
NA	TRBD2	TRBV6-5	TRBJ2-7	TGTGCCAGCAGTTCGGGGCCTAGCGGGGTTCCCCTCGAGCAGTACTTC	CASSSGPSGVPLEQYF
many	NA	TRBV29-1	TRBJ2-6	TGCAGCGTTGAGGGCGACTCTGGGGCCAACGTCCTGACTTTC	CSVEGDSGANVLTF
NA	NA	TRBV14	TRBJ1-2	TGTGCCAGCAGCCAAGATAGAAGTCGAGTTGGGGGCTACACCTTC	CASSQDRSRVGGYTF
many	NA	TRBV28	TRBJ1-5	TGTGCCAGCAGGAACAGGGTAGCTCAGCCCCAGCATTTT	CASRNRVAQPQHF
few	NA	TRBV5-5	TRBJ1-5	TGTGCCAGCAGCTTGGTGGGAGGATACCTCTATAGCAATCAGCCCCAGCATTTT	CASSLVGGYLYSNQPQHF
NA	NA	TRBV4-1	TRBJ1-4	TGCGCCAGCAGCCAAGATCACAGGATATCGGGTGAAAAACTGTTTTTT	CASSQDHRISGEKLFF
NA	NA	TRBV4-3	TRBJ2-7	TGCGCCAGCGGCCAGGCCCCGACAGGCTACGAGCAGTACTTC	CASGQAPTGYEQYF
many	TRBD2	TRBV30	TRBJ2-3	TGTGCCTGGAGTTTAACTAGCGGGGCCACAGATACGCAGTATTTT	CAWSLTSGATDTQYF
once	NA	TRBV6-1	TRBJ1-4	TGTGCCAGCAGTGAACCCGGGGCAAATGAAAAACTGTTTTTT	CASSEPGANEKLFF
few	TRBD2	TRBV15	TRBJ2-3	TGTGCCACCAGCAGAGATGGGACAGGGGAACTAGCGGGAGGTTTAAATACGCAGTATTTT	CATSRDGTGELAGGLNTQYF
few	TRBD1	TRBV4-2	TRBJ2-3	TGTGCCAGCAGCCAAGATCCGACAGGGGTGGGCACAGATACGCAGTATTTT	CASSQDPTGVGTDTQYF
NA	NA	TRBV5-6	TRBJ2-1	TGTGCCAGCAGTGTGTATAGCTCCTACAATGAGCAGTTCTTC	CASSVYSSYNEQFF